A selection of T cell receptor beta chains follows, all from one sample in a study of T cells in Graves' hyperthyroidism and ophthalmopathy. In TCRdb, the multiplex PCR reads were re-called with MiXCR into one record per CDR3 protein. The sample lists some 440,000 distinct CDR3 sequences, more than 15% occurring once. The source material was blood. Receptors were obtained from a woman between 18 and 30 years old with Graves' hyperthyroidism. Each CDR3 is given with its conserved first and last residue. The order of the fields is CDR3 protein, CDR3 DNA, V gene, J gene, clone size, D gene. D genes are given only for firm matches. Clone size is shown for a subset of rows, as once, few, many or a class of expanded clone.

CDR3: CAGGPFNEQFF
DNA: TGTGCCGGGGGACCTTTTAATGAGCAGTTCTTC
V: TRBV30
J: TRBJ2-1
size: NA
D: NA

CDR3: CSVEEGAQYF
DNA: TGCAGCGTTGAAGAAGGGGCCCAGTACTTC
V: TRBV29-1
J: TRBJ2-5
size: many
D: NA

CDR3: CAISGTGLGGYTF
DNA: TGTGCCATCAGTGGAACGGGACTCGGCGGCTACACCTTC
V: TRBV10-3
J: TRBJ1-2
size: many
D: NA

CDR3: CASTTSGFYNEQFF
DNA: TGCGCCAGCACCACTAGCGGTTTTTACAATGAGCAGTTCTTC
V: TRBV5-1
J: TRBJ2-1
size: many
D: TRBD2

CDR3: CASSIDAGQLNQPQHF
DNA: TGTGCCAGTAGTATAGATGCGGGACAGCTAAATCAGCCCCAGCATTTT
V: TRBV19
J: TRBJ1-5
size: many
D: TRBD1

CDR3: CSAAGAGNTEAFF
DNA: TGCAGCGCAGCGGGGGCTGGGAACACTGAAGCTTTCTTT
V: TRBV29-1
J: TRBJ1-1
size: many
D: NA

CDR3: CASSQGQIQETQYF
DNA: TGTGCCAGCAGCCAGGGACAGATCCAAGAGACCCAGTACTTC
V: TRBV11-2
J: TRBJ2-5
size: NA
D: TRBD1

CDR3: CASTGLAGPRGETQYF
DNA: TGTGCCAGCACGGGACTAGCGGGACCCCGGGGAGAGACCCAGTACTTC
V: TRBV3-1
J: TRBJ2-5
size: medium-sized
D: TRBD2

CDR3: CASTPNAGGADTEAFF
DNA: TGTGCCAGTACCCCAAACGCCGGGGGCGCGGACACTGAAGCTTTCTTT
V: TRBV19
J: TRBJ1-1
size: NA
D: NA

CDR3: CASSFGVNRGPRNTIYF
DNA: TGTGCCAGCAGCTTTGGCGTAAACCGGGGTCCGAGGAACACCATATATTTT
V: TRBV7-2
J: TRBJ1-3
size: many
D: NA

CDR3: CAISESVGRGSYGYTF
DNA: TGTGCCATCAGTGAGTCAGTGGGCCGGGGCTCTTATGGCTACACCTTC
V: TRBV10-3
J: TRBJ1-2
size: many
D: NA

CDR3: CASRWTGGTTEAFF
DNA: TGTGCCAGCAGGTGGACAGGGGGGACCACTGAAGCTTTCTTT
V: TRBV2
J: TRBJ1-1
size: many
D: TRBD1

CDR3: CASSESMEGAFF
DNA: TGTGCCAGCTCCGAGAGTATGGAGGGAGCTTTCTTT
V: TRBV18
J: TRBJ1-1
size: many
D: NA

CDR3: CASSLSGQVEQPQHF
DNA: TGCGCCAGCAGCTTGTCTGGACAGGTCGAGCAGCCCCAGCATTTT
V: TRBV5-1
J: TRBJ1-5
size: NA
D: TRBD1

CDR3: CAISDVAGTLHPYEQYF
DNA: TGTGCCATCAGTGATGTTGCCGGGACGCTTCATCCCTACGAGCAGTACTTC
V: TRBV10-3
J: TRBJ2-7
size: many
D: NA

CDR3: CASIPDSYAGELFF
DNA: TGTGCCAGCATTCCAGATTCGTACGCCGGGGAGCTGTTTTTT
V: TRBV6-1
J: TRBJ2-2
size: few
D: NA

CDR3: CASSLLPASYQPQHF
DNA: TGTGCCAGCAGCTTACTACCGGCCAGTTATCAGCCCCAGCATTTT
V: TRBV7-2
J: TRBJ1-5
size: few
D: NA

CDR3: CASTSASSYEQYF
DNA: TGCGCCAGCACCAGCGCGAGCTCCTACGAGCAGTACTTC
V: TRBV5-1
J: TRBJ2-7
size: medium-sized
D: NA

CDR3: CASSQAPGGGTDTQYF
DNA: TGCGCCAGCAGCCAAGCCCCCGGGGGAGGCACAGATACGCAGTATTTT
V: TRBV4-1
J: TRBJ2-3
size: many
D: NA

CDR3: CASVTGGSRAASLDGYTF
DNA: TGTGCCAGCGTAACAGGGGGGTCCCGAGCAGCTTCGCTAGATGGCTACACCTTC
V: TRBV6-2/TRBV6-3
J: TRBJ1-2
size: many
D: TRBD1

CDR3: CASSMRVGETQYF
DNA: TGTGCCAGCAGCATGAGGGTAGGGGAGACCCAGTACTTC
V: TRBV7-8
J: TRBJ2-5
size: many
D: NA

CDR3: CSASSADSGNTIYF
DNA: TGCAGTGCTAGCTCGGCAGACTCTGGAAACACCATATATTTT
V: TRBV20-1
J: TRBJ1-3
size: few
D: NA

CDR3: CASSLLTRGPQHF
DNA: TGTGCCAGCAGCTTGTTGACGAGAGGGCCCCAGCATTTT
V: TRBV5-6
J: TRBJ1-5
size: few
D: NA

CDR3: CASSSGTSGVAQYF
DNA: TGTGCCAGCAGCTCCGGGACTTCGGGAGTGGCCCAGTACTTC
V: TRBV7-9
J: TRBJ2-5
size: few
D: NA

CDR3: CASSDRYSNQPQHF
DNA: TGTGCCAGCAGTGACAGATATAGCAATCAGCCCCAGCATTTT
V: TRBV2
J: TRBJ1-5
size: many
D: NA

CDR3: CASSLNGGENNEQFF
DNA: TGTGCCAGCTCACTGAACGGGGGGGAAAACAATGAGCAGTTCTTC
V: TRBV18
J: TRBJ2-1
size: many
D: TRBD2

CDR3: CASLGRARAYEQYF
DNA: TGTGCCTCCTTGGGCAGGGCCAGGGCCTACGAGCAGTACTTC
V: TRBV28
J: TRBJ2-7
size: many
D: NA

CDR3: CASSLGGGSLREQFF
DNA: TGTGCCAGCAGCCTGGGTGGCGGATCCCTCAGGGAGCAGTTCTTC
V: TRBV11-3
J: TRBJ2-1
size: many
D: NA

CDR3: CASSTITGQPQHF
DNA: TGTGCCAGCAGCACTATTACCGGTCAGCCCCAGCATTTT
V: TRBV7-6
J: TRBJ1-5
size: many
D: NA

CDR3: CASSLLAVPAYGYTF
DNA: TGTGCCAGCAGTTTATTAGCGGTTCCCGCATATGGCTACACCTTC
V: TRBV28
J: TRBJ1-2
size: many
D: NA

CDR3: CASTSVTGELFF
DNA: TGTGCCAGCACGAGTGTCACCGGGGAGCTGTTTTTT
V: TRBV6-1
J: TRBJ2-2
size: few
D: NA